This T cell receptor beta chain is from a study of blood T cell repertoires in COVID-19. Study as a whole: The analysed material was cDNA or gDNA that came from T cells, B-cell-depleted T cells, or PBMCs.

Original data processing: Cell counts per sample came from amplifying reference gene primers. TCRdb's copy holds only in-frame clones and misses some; the assay was immunoSEQ multiplex PCR. The V and J calls and the clone size are those of that table, but D and trimming were determined from the DNA. Of approximately 270,000 clones in the sample, about nine tenths were seen once. The sample was peripheral blood. The TCR sequence derives from a woman younger than 45 with COVID-19, enrolled during active disease.

As DNA, the CDR3 is TGTGCCACCACCGACACCGGGGAGCTGTTTTTT. Protein: CATTDTGELFF. The chain has TRBV24-1 and TRBJ2-2; D gene unclear. From germline, CDR1 is KGHDR and CDR2 SFDVKD. V was cut by 8 bases and J by 3 bases, with 3 bases left in between. This CDR3 is 11 amino acids long.